The sequence of this TCR beta chain was determined in a study of blood T cells in healthy people across ages. The study's findings and limits: With age, beta diversity per million T cells declined roughly linearly, significantly by roughly 40.

The donors, all healthy, were Caucasians living in Russia, aged 6 to 90. It was with a sample-barcoded 5' primer and a J-beta primer mix that a second PCR of roughly 6 to 11 cycles was run. Sequencing recovered at least 2.5 million CDR3-containing paired-end reads from each sample. A single record per CDR3 protein comes from TCRdb applying MiXCR to the 5' RACE reads. The table shows about 1.8 million distinct CDR3 sequences, with approximately 50% occurring only once. After removal of 8 bases from V and 0 bases from J, the junction contained 19 bases not matched to a gene. The CDR3 is made up of 18 amino acids. Germline-derived CDR1 and CDR2 are KGHSH and LQKENI. Notes on this clonotype: What it binds is not known.

J is TRBJ2-7 and V is TRBV18; 7 bases align to TRBD1. The specimen sequenced was blood. The TCR comes from a woman in her 40s in good health. This chain's CDR3 is CASRPGQGVPRGSYEQYF. CDR3 nucleotides: TGTGCCAGCCGACCTGGGCAGGGGGTCCCTCGGGGCTCCTACGAGCAGTACTTC.